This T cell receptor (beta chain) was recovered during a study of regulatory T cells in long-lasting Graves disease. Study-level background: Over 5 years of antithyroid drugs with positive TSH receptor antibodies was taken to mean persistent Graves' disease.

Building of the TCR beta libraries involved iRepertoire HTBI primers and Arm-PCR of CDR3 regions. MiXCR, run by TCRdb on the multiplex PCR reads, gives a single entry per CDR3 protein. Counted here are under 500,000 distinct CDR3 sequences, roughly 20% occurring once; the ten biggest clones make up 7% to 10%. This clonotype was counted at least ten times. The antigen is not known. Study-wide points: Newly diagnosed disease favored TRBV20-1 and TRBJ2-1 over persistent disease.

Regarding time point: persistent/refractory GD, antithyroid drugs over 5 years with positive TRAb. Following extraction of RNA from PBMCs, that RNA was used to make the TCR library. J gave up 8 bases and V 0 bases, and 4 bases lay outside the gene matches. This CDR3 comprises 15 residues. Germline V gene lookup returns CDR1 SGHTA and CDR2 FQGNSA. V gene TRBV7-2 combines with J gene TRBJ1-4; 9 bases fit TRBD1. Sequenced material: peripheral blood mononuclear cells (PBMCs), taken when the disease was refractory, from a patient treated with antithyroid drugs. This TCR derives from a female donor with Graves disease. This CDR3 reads CASSLAGTGPEKLFF. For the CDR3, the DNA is TGTGCCAGCAGCTTAGCTGGGACAGGGCCCGAAAAACTGTTTTTT.